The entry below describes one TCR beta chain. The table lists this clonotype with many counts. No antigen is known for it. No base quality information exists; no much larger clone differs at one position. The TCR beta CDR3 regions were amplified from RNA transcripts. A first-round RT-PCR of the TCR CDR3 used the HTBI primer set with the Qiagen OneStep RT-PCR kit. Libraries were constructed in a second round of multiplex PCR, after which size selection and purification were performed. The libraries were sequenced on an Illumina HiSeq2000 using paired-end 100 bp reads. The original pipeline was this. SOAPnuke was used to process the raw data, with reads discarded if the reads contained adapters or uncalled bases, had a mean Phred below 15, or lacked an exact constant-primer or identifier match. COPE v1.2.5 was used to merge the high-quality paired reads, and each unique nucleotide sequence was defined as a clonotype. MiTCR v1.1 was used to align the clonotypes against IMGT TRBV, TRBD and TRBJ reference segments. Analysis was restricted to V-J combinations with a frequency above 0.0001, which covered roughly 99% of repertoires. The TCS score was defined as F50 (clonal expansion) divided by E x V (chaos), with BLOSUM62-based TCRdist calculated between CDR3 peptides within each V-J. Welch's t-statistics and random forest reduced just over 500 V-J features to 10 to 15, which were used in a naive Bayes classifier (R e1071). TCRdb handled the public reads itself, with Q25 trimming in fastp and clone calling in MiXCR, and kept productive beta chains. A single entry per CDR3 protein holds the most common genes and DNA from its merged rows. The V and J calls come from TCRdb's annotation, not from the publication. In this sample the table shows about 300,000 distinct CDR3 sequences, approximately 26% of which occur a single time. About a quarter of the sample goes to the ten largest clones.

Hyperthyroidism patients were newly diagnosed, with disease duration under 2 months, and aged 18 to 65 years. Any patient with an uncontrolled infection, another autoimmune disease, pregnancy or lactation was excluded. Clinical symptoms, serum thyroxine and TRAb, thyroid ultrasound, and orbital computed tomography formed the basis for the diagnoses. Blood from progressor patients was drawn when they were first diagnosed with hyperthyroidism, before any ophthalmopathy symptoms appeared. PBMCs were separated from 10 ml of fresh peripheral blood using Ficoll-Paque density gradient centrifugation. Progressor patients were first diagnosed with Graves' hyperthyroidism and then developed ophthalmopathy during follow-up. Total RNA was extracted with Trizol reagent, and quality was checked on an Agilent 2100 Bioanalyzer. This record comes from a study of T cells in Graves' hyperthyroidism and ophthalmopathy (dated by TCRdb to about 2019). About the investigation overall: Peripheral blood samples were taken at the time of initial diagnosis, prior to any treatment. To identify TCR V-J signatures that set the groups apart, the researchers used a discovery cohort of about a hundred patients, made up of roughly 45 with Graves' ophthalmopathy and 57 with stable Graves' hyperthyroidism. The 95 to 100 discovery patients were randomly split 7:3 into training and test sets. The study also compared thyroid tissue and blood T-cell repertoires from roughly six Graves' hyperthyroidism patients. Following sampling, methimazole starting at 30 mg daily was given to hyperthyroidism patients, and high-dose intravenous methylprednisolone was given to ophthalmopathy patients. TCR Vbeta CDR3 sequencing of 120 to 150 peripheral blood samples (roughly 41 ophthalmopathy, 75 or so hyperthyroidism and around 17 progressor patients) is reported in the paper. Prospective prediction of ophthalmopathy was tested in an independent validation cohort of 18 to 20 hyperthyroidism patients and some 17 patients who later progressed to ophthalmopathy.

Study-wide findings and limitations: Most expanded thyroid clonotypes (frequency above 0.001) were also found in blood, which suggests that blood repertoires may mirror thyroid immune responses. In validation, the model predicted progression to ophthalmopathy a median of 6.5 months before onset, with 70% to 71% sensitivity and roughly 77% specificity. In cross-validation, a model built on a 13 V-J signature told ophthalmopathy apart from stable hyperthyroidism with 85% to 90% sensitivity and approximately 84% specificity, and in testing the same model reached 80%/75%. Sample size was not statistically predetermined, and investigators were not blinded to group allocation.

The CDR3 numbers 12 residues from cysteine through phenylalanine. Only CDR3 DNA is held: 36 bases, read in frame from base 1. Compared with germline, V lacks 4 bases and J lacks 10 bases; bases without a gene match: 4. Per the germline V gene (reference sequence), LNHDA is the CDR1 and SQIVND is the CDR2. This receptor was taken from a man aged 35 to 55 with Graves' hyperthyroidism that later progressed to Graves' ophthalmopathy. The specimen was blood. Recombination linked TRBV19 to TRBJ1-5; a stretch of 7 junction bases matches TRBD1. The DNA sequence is TGTGCCAGTAGTACAGGGGGGGGCCCCCAGCATTTT. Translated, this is CASSTGGGPQHF.